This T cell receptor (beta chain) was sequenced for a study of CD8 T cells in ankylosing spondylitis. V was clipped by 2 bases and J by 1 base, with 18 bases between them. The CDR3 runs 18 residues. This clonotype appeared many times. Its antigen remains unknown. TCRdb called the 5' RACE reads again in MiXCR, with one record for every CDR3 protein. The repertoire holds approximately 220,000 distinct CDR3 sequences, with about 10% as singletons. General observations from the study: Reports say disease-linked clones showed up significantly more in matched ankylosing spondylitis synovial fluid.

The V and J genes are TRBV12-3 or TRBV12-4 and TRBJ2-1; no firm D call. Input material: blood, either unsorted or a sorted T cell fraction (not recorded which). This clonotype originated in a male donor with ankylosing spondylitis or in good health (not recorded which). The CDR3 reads CASSLIRGDDTSYNEQFF. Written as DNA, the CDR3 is TGTGCCAGCAGTTTAATCCGTGGGGATGATACTTCCTACAATGAGCAGTTCTTC.